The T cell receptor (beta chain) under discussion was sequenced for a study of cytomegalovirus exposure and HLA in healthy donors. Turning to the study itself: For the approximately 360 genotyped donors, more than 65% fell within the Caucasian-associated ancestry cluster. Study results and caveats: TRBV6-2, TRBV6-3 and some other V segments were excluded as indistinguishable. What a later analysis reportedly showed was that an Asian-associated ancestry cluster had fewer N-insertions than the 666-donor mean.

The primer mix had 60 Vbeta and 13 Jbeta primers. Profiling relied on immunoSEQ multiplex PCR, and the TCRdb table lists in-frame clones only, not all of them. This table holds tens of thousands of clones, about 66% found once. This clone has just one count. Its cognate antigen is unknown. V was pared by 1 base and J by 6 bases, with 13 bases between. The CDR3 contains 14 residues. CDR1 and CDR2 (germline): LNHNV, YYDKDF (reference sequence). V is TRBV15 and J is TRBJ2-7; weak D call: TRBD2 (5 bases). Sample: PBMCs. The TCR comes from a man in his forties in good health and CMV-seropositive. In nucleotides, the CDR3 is TGTGCCACCAGCAGAGCCCTGGGAGTCGGCGAGCAGTACTTC. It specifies CATSRALGVGEQYF. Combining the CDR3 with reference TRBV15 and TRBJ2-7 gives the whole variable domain DAMVIQNPRYQVTQFGKPVTLSCSQTLNHNVMYWYQQKSSQAPKLLFHYYDKDFNNEADTPDNFQSRRPNTSFCFLDIRSPGLGDTAMYLCATSRALGVGEQYFGPGTRLTVT.